These 3 T cell receptor beta chains originate from one sample sequenced in a study of post-analysis software for immune sequencing data. Whole-study results and caveats: TRBV5-6, TRBV5-1 and TRBV20-1 belonged to a set of roughly 5 TRBV segments that were more frequent in patients than controls.

Presence of unique molecular identifiers characterized the TCR beta cDNA libraries. In TCRdb, the PCR reads were re-called with MiXCR into one record per CDR3 protein. The sample shows approximately 160,000 distinct CDR3 sequences, approximately 30% of them seen only once. These TCRs' antigens remain unknown. Sequencing input: blood. Receptors originate from a girl aged 10 to 17 with multiple sclerosis.

This clonotype showed up many times. This chain links TRBV29-1 with TRBJ1-1; D ambiguous. V was clipped by 4 bases and J by 6 bases, with 9 bases between them. Germline-derived CDR1 and CDR2 are SQVTM and ANQGSEA. CDR3 size: 11 residues. The CDR3 spells CSVAGGSEAFF. CDR3 in DNA: TGCAGCGTTGCTGGCGGGTCTGAAGCTTTCTTT.

The V and J genes are TRBV5-1 and TRBJ2-6; perhaps D is TRBD1 or TRBD2 (5 bases each). The V end lost 5 bases, the J end lost 0 bases, and 21 bases lay between the germline ends. The CDR3 runs to 19 residues. Germline V CDR1 and CDR2: SGHRS, YFSETQ. The DNA for the CDR3 is TGCGCCAGCAGTTTTACCTTCCGGGGCAGGGTCTCTGGGGCCAACGTCCTGACTTTC. Its translation: CASSFTFRGRVSGANVLTF.

This chain joins TRBV3-1 and TRBJ2-1, with 7 bases that match TRBD2. CDR3 length equals 14 residues. With V trimmed by 3 bases and J by 6 bases, 5 bases remained unmatched. The V gene's germline CDR1 is LGHDT and CDR2 YNNKEL (reference sequence). The CDR3 DNA follows: TGTGCCAGCAGCCATGGGACTACGGCCAATGAGCAGTTCTTC. Translating it yields CASSHGTTANEQFF.